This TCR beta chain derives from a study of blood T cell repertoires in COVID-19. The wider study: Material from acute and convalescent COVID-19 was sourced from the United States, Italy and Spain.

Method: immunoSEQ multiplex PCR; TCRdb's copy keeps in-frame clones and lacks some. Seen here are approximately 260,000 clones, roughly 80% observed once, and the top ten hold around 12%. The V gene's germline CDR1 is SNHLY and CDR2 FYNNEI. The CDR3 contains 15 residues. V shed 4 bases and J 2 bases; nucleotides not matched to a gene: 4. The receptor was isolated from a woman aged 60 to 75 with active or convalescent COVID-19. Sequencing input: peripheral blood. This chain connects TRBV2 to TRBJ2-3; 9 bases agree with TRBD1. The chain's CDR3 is CASSADRGSTDTQYF. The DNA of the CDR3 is TGTGCCAGCAGTGCGGACAGGGGTTCCACAGATACGCAGTATTTT.